Listed below are T cell receptor beta chains from one sample, sequenced in a study of blood T cell repertoires in COVID-19. The repertoire was sequenced with immunoSEQ multiplex PCR; TCRdb's copy has only in-frame clones and lacks some. The table has about 180,000 clones, 70% to 90% seen once. The specimen sequenced was peripheral blood. These receptors came from a man aged 60 to 69 with acute or convalescent COVID-19. The conserved cysteine and the conserved F or W are not part of the CDR3 here. The order of the fields is V gene, D gene, CDR3 protein. The D gene is left open where the match is weak.

v_gene: TRBV5-1
d_gene: TRBD1
CDR3aa: ASSLTGQYATNEKLF

v_gene: TRBV19
d_gene: TRBD2
CDR3aa: ASSIRETSVYNEQF

v_gene: TRBV3-1/TRBV3-2
d_gene: NA
CDR3aa: ASSPIGGELF

v_gene: TRBV11-2
d_gene: NA
CDR3aa: ASSLDRNYEQY

v_gene: TRBV27
d_gene: TRBD1
CDR3aa: ASSGVGTGRNNEQF

v_gene: TRBV7-9
d_gene: TRBD1
CDR3aa: ASSLRPGTGKTGELF

v_gene: TRBV7-2
d_gene: NA
CDR3aa: ASSPPGGGSTDTQY

v_gene: TRBV9
d_gene: TRBD2
CDR3aa: ASSLAGGRETQY

v_gene: TRBV28
d_gene: TRBD1
CDR3aa: ASSTPAGGVGYT

v_gene: TRBV2
d_gene: TRBD1
CDR3aa: ASSGQGGVTDTQY

v_gene: TRBV6-5
d_gene: NA
CDR3aa: ASTGLAGPRGEQY

v_gene: TRBV25-1
d_gene: NA
CDR3aa: ASSDNRQHTEAF

v_gene: TRBV19
d_gene: TRBD1
CDR3aa: ASKGAYSNQPQH

v_gene: TRBV5-4
d_gene: TRBD1
CDR3aa: ASSSRDRVAGELF

v_gene: TRBV6-5
d_gene: NA
CDR3aa: ASSLLRDSGNEQF

v_gene: TRBV29-1
d_gene: NA
CDR3aa: SVAHREGYIQY

v_gene: TRBV3-1/TRBV3-2
d_gene: TRBD1
CDR3aa: ASSPEGQGEEGLNEKLF

v_gene: TRBV9
d_gene: TRBD2
CDR3aa: ASSAAGANTGELF

v_gene: TRBV19
d_gene: TRBD2
CDR3aa: ASKNSGRGTDTQY

v_gene: TRBV29-1
d_gene: TRBD1
CDR3aa: SVQTGVNSPLH

v_gene: TRBV19
d_gene: TRBD1
CDR3aa: ASRVGGVVGELF

v_gene: TRBV27
d_gene: TRBD2
CDR3aa: ASSTSGGSSYEQY

v_gene: TRBV11-1
d_gene: NA
CDR3aa: ASSSAGQYQETQY

v_gene: TRBV9
d_gene: NA
CDR3aa: ASSVSGDSYNEQF

v_gene: TRBV7-6
d_gene: TRBD2
CDR3aa: ASSSYRTSGKETQY

v_gene: TRBV5-1
d_gene: TRBD2
CDR3aa: ASSSTSGSYNEQF